This TCR beta chain was found in a study of cytomegalovirus exposure and HLA in healthy donors (dated 2017 in TCRdb). As for the study more broadly: An earlier analysis of some 600 of the donors reported approximately 260 Gb of sequence data and some 110 million unique TCR beta sequences obtained from about 180 million T cells. An early release that covered several hundred HLA-typed donors contained approximately 290 gigabases of sequencing data and about 93 million unique TCR sequences. The genetic ancestry cluster associated with self-reported Caucasian donors included over 80% of the roughly 390 genotyped donors. The aim of the study was to test whether cataloging public T cell receptors could identify signatures of past pathogen exposure. Using immunosequencing, the study profiled T cell repertoires from 500 to 800 subjects and related those repertoires to cytomegalovirus serostatus. Along with the approximately 700-subject first cohort, a separate validation cohort of around 120 different subjects was used. To predict cytomegalovirus infection status, the study brought together high-throughput TCR immunosequencing, statistical association of individual TCRs with disease status, and machine learning. To study patterns of TCR occurrence, a later analysis re-analyzed previously published TCR beta repertoires from around 700 donors and added high-resolution HLA genotyping. Rather than using new phenotypic data, the later analysis identified candidate immune exposures from TCR beta sequences and from how often those sequences occurred across donors. An earlier analysis of roughly 600 of the donors used high-throughput TCR beta sequencing to judge whether each TCR beta V gene segment behaved as functional or pseudogenic. Donor age, sex, ethnicity and CMV serostatus were compiled together with the repertoire data. A later genetic analysis used genome-wide SNP genotypes for about 55% of the 666 donors, treating that subset as a discovery cohort. Every discovery cohort repertoire had been produced on one sequencing platform. HLA typing included class I and class II loci at four-digit resolution. The number of typed donors differed by locus: roughly 629-640 for A, B, C, DRB1 and DQB1; 522 for DQA1; around 580 for DPA1; and roughly 470 for DPB1. About five DR-DQ haplotypes were handled as single units for association and clustering, since linkage in the cohort was strong. Among almost 400 genotyped donors of the cohort, an average of around 240,000 unique TCR beta nucleotide sequences were sequenced per donor, around 18% of them non-productive.

The cohort was made up of 500 to 850 healthy bone marrow donors. At the time of sampling, all cohort members were nominally healthy, though unrecorded immune exposures were likely present. The donor tested CMV seronegative, placing the donor among the 352 seronegative members of the cohort. A peripheral blood sample was provided by each donor, and peripheral blood mononuclear cells were used for TCR beta sequencing. Genomic DNA extraction from the blood cell samples was performed with the Qiagen DNeasy Blood Extraction Kit. This clone occurred a few times. Its antigen specificity is not known. Base qualities are not provided; no much larger clone lies one nucleotide away. Germline trimming amounts to 5 bases on V and 4 bases on J, with 9 as the count of junction bases outside the gene matches. The CDR1 and CDR2 encoded by the germline V gene are MDHEN and SYDVKM. Spanning cysteine to phenylalanine, the CDR3 consists of 16 amino acids. Only CDR3 DNA remains: 48 bases, in frame from the first base.

Receptor amplification or capture employed the immunoSEQ multiplex PCR assay. For the multiplex PCR, a mixture combining 60 forward primers for TCR Vbeta segments and 13 reverse primers for TCR Jbeta segments was used. The CDR3 region of rearranged TCR beta genes was amplified from genomic DNA with a multiplex PCR assay. On the Illumina HiSeq System, the amplified TCR beta libraries were sequenced as 87-base-pair reads. The authors' pipeline ran thus. In a later analysis, about 80 million unique TCR beta chains were counted across the roughly 670 repertoires, and around 10 million of these chains were shared by at least two donors. To remove PCR and sequencing errors, raw reads were error-corrected and collapsed into unique sequences using a nearest-neighbor algorithm that merged closely related sequences. To assign V, D and J gene segments, CDR3 sequences were aligned to IMGT reference sequences. For a sequence to be retained, a match of at least six nucleotides was required to both a V gene segment and a J gene segment. Rearrangements were classified as productive when the CDR3 lacked stop codons and remained in frame with V and J, and all other rearrangements were classified as non-productive. CDR3 was defined by IMGT convention, running from the second conserved V-encoded cysteine to the conserved J-encoded phenylalanine. In an earlier analysis of approximately 500 of the donors, sequences lacking an unambiguous match to a single V gene segment were excluded. In an earlier analysis of approximately 610 of the donors, V segments were called functional above 56.7% productive rearrangements and were called segregating when the between-donor standard deviation exceeded 5%. A statistical classification framework was built for diagnosing cytomegalovirus status from the catalog of TCR beta chain sequences. V and J gene assignment, in a later analysis, came from comparing TCR nucleotide sequences with IMGT/GENE-DB human TR gene sequences. A later analysis assigned CDR3 sequences and most-parsimonious VDJ recombination scenarios with the TCRdist pipeline. In a later analysis, each TCR beta chain was defined by its CDR3 amino acid sequence together with its V-gene family, and reads lacking a unique V-gene family were excluded. To address suspected cross-contamination and a sequencing artifact, a later analysis removed roughly 640 highly shared, low-generation-probability nucleotide sequences. In a later analysis, a clonal expansion index for each public chain was calculated from normalized within-repertoire ranks of inferred template counts. Generation probabilities in a later analysis came from a VDJ recombination model fitted to out-of-frame rearrangements, and those results were checked against IGoR. In a later analysis, TCR-TCR, TCR-HLA and TCR-CMV co-occurrence was scored with hypergeometric tests, and a repertoire-size bias correction was applied to TCR pairs. To estimate false discovery rates, a later analysis permuted the HLA or CMV assignments 20 times. In a later analysis, co-occurring TCRs were grouped using DBSCAN, and TCRdist sequence similarity was added for clustering within HLA-allele-positive subsets. Repertoires with fewer than 30,000 or more than 120,000 public chains were left out of co-occurrence clustering, as were about 5 repertoires with anomalous nucleotide sharing. The table was pulled from immuneACCESS by TCRdb, which kept in-frame rearrangements only. Such tables lose some clones; where checked, under half of the loss comes from unresolved V genes, and the rest has no known cause. The V and J calls and clone size are taken from that table; D and trimming were inferred from the DNA. Counted in this sample were about 150,000 clones; roughly 10% of them appeared once. The ten top clones hold around 1.9% of the sample.

What the work shows at the level of the full study, not this receptor alone: A group of highly shared sequence variants was considered likely to be a technical artifact of the sequencing pipeline. The earlier analysis of approximately 560 of the donors excluded fewer than 20 rarely observed V segments, including chromosome 9 orphons, because counts were too low. A later genetic analysis associated a missense DCLRE1C variant with V-gene and J-gene trimming of TCR beta chains, and an independent cohort replicated the association. Because HLA typing was missing for some donors at each locus, association tests included only the typed subset. In this cohort, only TCR beta chains were sequenced, and detectable features were limited by the absence of alpha or paired-chain data. Presence/absence analyses assumed roughly uniform sequencing depth across donors, an assumption that may not hold. A later analysis associated about 17,000 TCR beta sequences with specific HLA alleles at a false discovery rate of 0.05. A few of the identified cytomegalovirus-associated TCR beta chains were confirmed in vitro to be specific for cytomegalovirus antigens. According to a later analysis, most CMV-associated TCR beta chains appeared to be HLA-restricted, and the HLA associations seemed to be driven largely by CMV exposure. In a later analysis, several top co-occurrence clusters were reported to appear linked to parvovirus B19, influenza, CMV and Epstein-Barr virus. While some public TCRs were present in many individuals, most TCR sequences turned up only very rarely across donors. It was suggested by the authors that the approach could potentially be generalized to other disease states and immunological phenotypes. Some IMGT-functional V segments, including TRBV6-2 and TRBV6-3, could not be distinguished by the 87-base-pair reads and were therefore excluded. A later analysis found that TCR association rates varied across HLA loci, with DRB1 alleles showing the most associated TCRs and HLA-C alleles the fewest. In an earlier analysis of approximately 590 of the donors, most TCR beta V segments were observed in productive rearrangements about 87% or about 30% of the time, broadly matching IMGT annotations. When HLA alleles, especially DR and DQ, strongly co-occurred, TCR associations were difficult to assign to individual alleles. CMV serostatus was the only immune exposure information available for the cohort. A later genetic analysis reported fewer N-insertions in productive TCRs among donors in an Asian-associated ancestry cluster than the roughly 700-donor mean. Correlated functional status among segregating V segments might reflect linkage disequilibrium, but an unknown experimental factor could not be ruled out. Compared with equally common non-associated chains, HLA-associated TCR beta chains in a later analysis were more clonally expanded and had lower generation probabilities. In both the original and validation cohorts, the classifier was reported to diagnose cytomegalovirus status with high specificity and sensitivity. A further reported finding was that TCR beta sequences accurately predicted the HLA-A and HLA-B alleles for most subjects in the first cohort. The study listed over 150 TCR beta chains as associated with cytomegalovirus.

Sequencing used PBMCs. The receptor comes from a male donor in good health and CMV-seronegative. The sequence joins TRBV28 to TRBJ1-5; TRBD1 aligns with 9 central bases. The CDR3 here reads CASSPRTGVGNQPQHF. The nucleotides are TGTGCCAGCAGTCCACGGACAGGGGTTGGAAATCAGCCCCAGCATTTT.